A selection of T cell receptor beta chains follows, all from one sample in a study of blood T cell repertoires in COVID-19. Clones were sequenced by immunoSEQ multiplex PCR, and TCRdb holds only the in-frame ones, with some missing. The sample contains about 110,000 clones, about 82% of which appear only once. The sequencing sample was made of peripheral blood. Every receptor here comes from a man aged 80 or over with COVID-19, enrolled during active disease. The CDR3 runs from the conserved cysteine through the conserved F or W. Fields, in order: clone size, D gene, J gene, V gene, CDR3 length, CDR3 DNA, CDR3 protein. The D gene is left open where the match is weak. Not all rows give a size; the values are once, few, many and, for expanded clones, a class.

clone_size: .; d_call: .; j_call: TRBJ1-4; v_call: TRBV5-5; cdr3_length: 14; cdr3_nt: TGTGCCAGCAGCTTGCAGGGAACTAATGAAAAACTGTTTTTT; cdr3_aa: CASSLQGTNEKLFF
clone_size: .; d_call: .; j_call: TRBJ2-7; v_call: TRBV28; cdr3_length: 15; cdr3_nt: TGTGCCAGCAGGGGACCCGGGGACTTCAACTACGAGCAGTACTTC; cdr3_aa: CASRGPGDFNYEQYF
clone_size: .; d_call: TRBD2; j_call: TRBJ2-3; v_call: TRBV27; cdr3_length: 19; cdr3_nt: TGTGCCAGCAGTCCAAACCCCGCGTGGGAGCTAGCGGGAGCAGATACGCAGTATTTT; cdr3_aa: CASSPNPAWELAGADTQYF
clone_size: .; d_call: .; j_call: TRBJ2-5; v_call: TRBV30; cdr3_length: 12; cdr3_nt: TGTGCCTGGAGTGTCTCAGGAGAGACCCAGTACTTC; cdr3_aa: CAWSVSGETQYF
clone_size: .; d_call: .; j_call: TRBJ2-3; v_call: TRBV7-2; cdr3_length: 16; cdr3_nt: TGTGCCAGCAGCTCCCACTGGGGGCAGAGCACAGATACGCAGTATTTT; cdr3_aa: CASSSHWGQSTDTQYF
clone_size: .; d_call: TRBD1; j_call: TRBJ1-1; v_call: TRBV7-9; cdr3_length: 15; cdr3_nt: TGTGCCAGCAGCCCCGACAGGGATCGGGGCACTGAAGCTTTCTTT; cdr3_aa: CASSPDRDRGTEAFF
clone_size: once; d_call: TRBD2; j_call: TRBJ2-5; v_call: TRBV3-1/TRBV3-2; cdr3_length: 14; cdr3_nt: TGTGCCAGCAGCCAAGGGACTAGCGGAAAGACCCAGTACTTC; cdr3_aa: CASSQGTSGKTQYF
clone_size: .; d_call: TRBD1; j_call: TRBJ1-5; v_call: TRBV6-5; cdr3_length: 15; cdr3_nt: TGTGCCAGCAGTAAGACAGGGGCCGCCAATCAGCCCCAGCATTTT; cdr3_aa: CASSKTGAANQPQHF
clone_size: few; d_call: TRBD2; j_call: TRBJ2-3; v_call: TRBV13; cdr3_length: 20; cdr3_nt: TGTGCCAGCAGCTTAGGGGGCCTGCGGGAGCCCGTAGATCCCACAGATACGCAGTATTTT; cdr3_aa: CASSLGGLREPVDPTDTQYF
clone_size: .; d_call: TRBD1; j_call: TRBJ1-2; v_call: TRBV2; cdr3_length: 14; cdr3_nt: TGTGCCAGCAGTGAATCGGTAGGGGGCGGTGGCTACACCTTC; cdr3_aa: CASSESVGGGGYTF
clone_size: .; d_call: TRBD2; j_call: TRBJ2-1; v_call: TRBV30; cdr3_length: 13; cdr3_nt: TGTGCCTGGAGTGTACTAGCGGGGGGGAGCCTGTTCTTC; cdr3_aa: CAWSVLAGGSLFF
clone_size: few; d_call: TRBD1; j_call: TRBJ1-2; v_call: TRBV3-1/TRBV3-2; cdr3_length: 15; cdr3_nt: TGTGCCAGCAGCCAAGAGGGGACAGGGTTTTATGGCTACACCTTC; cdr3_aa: CASSQEGTGFYGYTF
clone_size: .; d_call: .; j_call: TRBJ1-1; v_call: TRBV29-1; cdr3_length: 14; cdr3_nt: TGCAGCGTTGAGTCCCCAGGGATGAACACTGAAGCTTTCTTT; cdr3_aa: CSVESPGMNTEAFF
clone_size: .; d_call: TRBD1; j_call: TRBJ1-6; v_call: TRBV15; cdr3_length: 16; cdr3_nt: TGTGCCACCAGCAGTCCGGGACAGGGGCATAATTCACCCCTCCACTTT; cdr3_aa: CATSSPGQGHNSPLHF
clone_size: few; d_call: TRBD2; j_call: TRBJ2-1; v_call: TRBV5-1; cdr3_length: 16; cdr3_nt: TGCGCCAGCAGCTTGGATGTCGGGAGGACCTACAATGAGCAGTTCTTC; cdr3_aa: CASSLDVGRTYNEQFF
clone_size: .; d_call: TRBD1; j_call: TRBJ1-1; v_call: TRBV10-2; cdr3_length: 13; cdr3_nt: TGCGCCAGCAGCGGACAGGCCGCTACTGAAGCTTTCTTT; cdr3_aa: CASSGQAATEAFF
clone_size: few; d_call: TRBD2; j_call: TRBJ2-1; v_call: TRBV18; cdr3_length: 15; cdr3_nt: TGTGCCAGCTCAGGGCTAGCGGGGACCGACAATGAGCAGTTCTTC; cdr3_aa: CASSGLAGTDNEQFF
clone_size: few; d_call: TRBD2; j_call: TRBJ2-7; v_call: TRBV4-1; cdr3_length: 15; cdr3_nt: TGCGCCAGCAGCCAAGTGCCTAGCGGGGCCTACGAGCAGTACTTC; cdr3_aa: CASSQVPSGAYEQYF
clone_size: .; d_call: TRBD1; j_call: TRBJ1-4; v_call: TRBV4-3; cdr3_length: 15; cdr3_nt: TGCGCCAGCAGCCAAGGGGACAGAGATAATGAAAAACTGTTTTTT; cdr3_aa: CASSQGDRDNEKLFF
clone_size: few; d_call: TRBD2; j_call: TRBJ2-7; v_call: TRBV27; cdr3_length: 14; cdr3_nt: TGTGCCAGGGGGGTCGGGGGGGCGCACTACGAGCAGTACTTC; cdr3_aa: CARGVGGAHYEQYF
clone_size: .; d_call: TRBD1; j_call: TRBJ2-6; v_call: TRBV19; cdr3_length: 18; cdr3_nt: TGTGCCAGTAGTATAGGGACAGGCGACTCCTCTGGGGCCAACGTCCTGACTTTC; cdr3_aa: CASSIGTGDSSGANVLTF
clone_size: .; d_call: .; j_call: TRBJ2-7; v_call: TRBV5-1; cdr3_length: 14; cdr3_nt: TGCGCCAGCAGCTTTCCTGGGGGGACCTACGAGCAGTACTTC; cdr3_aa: CASSFPGGTYEQYF
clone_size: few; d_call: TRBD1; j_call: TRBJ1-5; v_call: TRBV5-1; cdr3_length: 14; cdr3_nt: TGCGCCAGCAGCTTTACAGGGGCAGGTCAGCCCCAGCATTTT; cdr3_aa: CASSFTGAGQPQHF
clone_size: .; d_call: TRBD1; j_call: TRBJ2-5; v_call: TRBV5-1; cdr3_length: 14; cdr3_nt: TGCGCCAGCAGCTTGGCAGGGGGCAAAGAGACCCAGTACTTC; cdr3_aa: CASSLAGGKETQYF
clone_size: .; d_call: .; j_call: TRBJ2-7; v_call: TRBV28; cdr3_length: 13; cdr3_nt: TGTGCCAGCAGTTTGCCAGGGAGGTACGAGCAGTACTTC; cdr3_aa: CASSLPGRYEQYF
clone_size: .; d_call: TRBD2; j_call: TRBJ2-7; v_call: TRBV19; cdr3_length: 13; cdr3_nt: TGTGCCAGCGGGACTAGCGGCTCCTACGAGCAGTACTTC; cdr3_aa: CASGTSGSYEQYF
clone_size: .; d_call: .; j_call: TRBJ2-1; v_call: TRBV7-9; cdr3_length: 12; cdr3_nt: TGTGCCAGCAGCGCACGCCCGGGTGAGCAGTTCTTC; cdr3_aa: CASSARPGEQFF
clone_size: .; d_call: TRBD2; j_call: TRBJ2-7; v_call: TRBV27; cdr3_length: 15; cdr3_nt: TGTGCCAGCAGCTTTGGGACTAGCGGAACCTACGAGCAGTACTTC; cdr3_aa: CASSFGTSGTYEQYF
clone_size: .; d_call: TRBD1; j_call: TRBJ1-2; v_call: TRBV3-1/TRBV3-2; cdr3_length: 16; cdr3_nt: TGTGCCAGCAGCCCTACCATGGACAGGGGCCACTATGGCTACACCTTC; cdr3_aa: CASSPTMDRGHYGYTF
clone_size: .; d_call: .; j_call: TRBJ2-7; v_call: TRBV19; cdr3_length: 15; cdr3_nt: TGTGCCAGTAGTAGGGGGGATGGGACCGACTACGAGCAGTACTTC; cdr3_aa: CASSRGDGTDYEQYF
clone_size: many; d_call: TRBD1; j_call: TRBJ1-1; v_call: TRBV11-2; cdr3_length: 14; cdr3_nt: TGTGCCAGCAGCCCGACAGGGGGGGGCACTGAAGCTTTCTTT; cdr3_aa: CASSPTGGGTEAFF
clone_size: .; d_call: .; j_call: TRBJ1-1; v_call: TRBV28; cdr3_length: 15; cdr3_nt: TGTGCCAGCAGTCCCGGGGGAGGACTGAACACTGAAGCTTTCTTT; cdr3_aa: CASSPGGGLNTEAFF
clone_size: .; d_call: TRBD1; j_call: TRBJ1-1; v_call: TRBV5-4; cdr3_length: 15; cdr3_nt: TGTGCCAGCAGCTCAGAGACAGGGTTGAACACTGAAGCTTTCTTT; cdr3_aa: CASSSETGLNTEAFF
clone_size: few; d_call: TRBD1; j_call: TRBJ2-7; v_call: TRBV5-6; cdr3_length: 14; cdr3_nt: TGTGCCAGCAGGGGACAGGGATCTCCTGGCGAGCAGTACTTC; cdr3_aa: CASRGQGSPGEQYF
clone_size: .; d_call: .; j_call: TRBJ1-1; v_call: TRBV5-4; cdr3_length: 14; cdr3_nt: TGTGCCAGCAGCTTGGAAACAGGGACGGGTAAAGCTTTCTTT; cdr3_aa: CASSLETGTGKAFF
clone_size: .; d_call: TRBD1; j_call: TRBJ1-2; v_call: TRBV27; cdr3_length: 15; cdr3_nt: TGTGCCAGCAGTCCCTACAGGGGTCCTAACTATGGCTACACCTTC; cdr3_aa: CASSPYRGPNYGYTF
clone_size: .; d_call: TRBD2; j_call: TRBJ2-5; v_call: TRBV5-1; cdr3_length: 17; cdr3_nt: TGCGCCAGCAGCTTGGGCGTGGGGCGGGGGTACCAAGAGACCCAGTACTTC; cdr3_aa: CASSLGVGRGYQETQYF
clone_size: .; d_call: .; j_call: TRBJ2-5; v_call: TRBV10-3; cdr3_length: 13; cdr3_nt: TGTGCCATCACTGACCAGGGTGAAAAGACCCAGTACTTC; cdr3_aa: CAITDQGEKTQYF
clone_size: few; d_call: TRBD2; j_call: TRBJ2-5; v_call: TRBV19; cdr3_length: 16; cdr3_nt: TGTGCCAGTAGCCTCCAGGCTAGCGGACTCCAAGAGACCCAGTACTTC; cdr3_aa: CASSLQASGLQETQYF
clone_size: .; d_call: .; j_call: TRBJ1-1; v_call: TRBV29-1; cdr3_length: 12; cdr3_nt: TGCAGCGTCGACAGAGTGGGGACTGAAGCTTTCTTT; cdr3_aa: CSVDRVGTEAFF
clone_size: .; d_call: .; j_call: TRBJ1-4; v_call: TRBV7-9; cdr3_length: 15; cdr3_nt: TGTGCCAGCAGCCGACCGGGAGGGACAAATTTTAAACTGTTTTTT; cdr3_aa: CASSRPGGTNFKLFF
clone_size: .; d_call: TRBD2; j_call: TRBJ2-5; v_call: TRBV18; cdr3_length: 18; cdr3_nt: TGTGCCAGCTCACCAGGGACTAGCGGGGGAAGATTCGGGGAGACCCAGTACTTC; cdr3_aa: CASSPGTSGGRFGETQYF
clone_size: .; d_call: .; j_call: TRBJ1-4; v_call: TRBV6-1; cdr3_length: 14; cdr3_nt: TGTGCCAGCTACACCGGGACTGCTTTGGAAAAACTGTTTTTT; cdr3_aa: CASYTGTALEKLFF
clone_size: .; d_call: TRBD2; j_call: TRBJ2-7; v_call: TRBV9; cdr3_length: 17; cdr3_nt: TGTGCCAGCAGCCCCAGGGAACTAGCGGGAGGGGTCTACGAGCAGTACTTC; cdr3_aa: CASSPRELAGGVYEQYF
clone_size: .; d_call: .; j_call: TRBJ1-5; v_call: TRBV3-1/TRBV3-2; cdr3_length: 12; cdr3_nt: TGTGCCAGCAGCCAAGATAGCAAGCACCAGCATTTT; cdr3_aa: CASSQDSKHQHF
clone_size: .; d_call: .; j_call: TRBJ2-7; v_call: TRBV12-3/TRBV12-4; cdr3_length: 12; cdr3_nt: TGTGCCAGCAGGTCGGTTAGCTACGAGCAGTACTTC; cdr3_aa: CASRSVSYEQYF
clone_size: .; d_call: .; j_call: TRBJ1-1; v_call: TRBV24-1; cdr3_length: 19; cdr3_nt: TGTGCCACCCCCCCCGGATTTGGGCGGGGGGGTTCGTTTATCACTGAAGCTTTCTTT; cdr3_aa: CATPPGFGRGGSFITEAFF
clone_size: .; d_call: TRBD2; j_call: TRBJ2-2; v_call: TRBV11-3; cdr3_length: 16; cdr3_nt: TGTGCCAGCAGCTCGTTCGGAGCGGGAGAGGCCGGGGAGCTGTTTTTT; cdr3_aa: CASSSFGAGEAGELFF
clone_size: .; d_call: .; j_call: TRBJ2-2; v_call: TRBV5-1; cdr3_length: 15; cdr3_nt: TGCGCCAGCAGCTTGCAGGCCGCGAACACCGGGGAGCTGTTTTTT; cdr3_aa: CASSLQAANTGELFF
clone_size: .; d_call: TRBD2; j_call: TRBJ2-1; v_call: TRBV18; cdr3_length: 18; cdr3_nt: TGTGCCAGCTCGCCCCGAGCCGCCGGGACTAGCGGTTACAATGAGCAGTTCTTC; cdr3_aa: CASSPRAAGTSGYNEQFF
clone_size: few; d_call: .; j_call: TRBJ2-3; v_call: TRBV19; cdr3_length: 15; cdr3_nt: TGTGCCAGTAGTATAGCGGACAGAGAGGCAGATACGCAGTATTTT; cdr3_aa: CASSIADREADTQYF
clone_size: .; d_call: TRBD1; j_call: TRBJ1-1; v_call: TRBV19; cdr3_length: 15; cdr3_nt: TGTGCCAGTAGGTTTGCAGGGGGTAAGAACACTGAAGCTTTCTTT; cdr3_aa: CASRFAGGKNTEAFF
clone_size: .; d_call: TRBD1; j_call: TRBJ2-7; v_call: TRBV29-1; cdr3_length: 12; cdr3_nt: TGCAGCGTAGTGACAGGGGGCAGCGAGCAGTACTTC; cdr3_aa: CSVVTGGSEQYF